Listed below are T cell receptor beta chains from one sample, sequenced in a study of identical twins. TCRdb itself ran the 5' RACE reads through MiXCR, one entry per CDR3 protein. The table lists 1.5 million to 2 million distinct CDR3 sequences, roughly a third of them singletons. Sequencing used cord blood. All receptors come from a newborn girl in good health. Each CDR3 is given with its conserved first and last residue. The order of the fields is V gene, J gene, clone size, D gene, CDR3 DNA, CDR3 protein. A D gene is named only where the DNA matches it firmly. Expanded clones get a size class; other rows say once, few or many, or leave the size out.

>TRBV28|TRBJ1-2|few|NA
TGTGCCAGCAGTTCGGCGGGGGGGGCTTTGTTCTCCTATGGCTACACCTTC
CASSSAGGALFSYGYTF
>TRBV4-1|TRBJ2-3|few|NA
TGCGCCAGCAGCCAATTCGGGAATACGCAGTATTTT
CASSQFGNTQYF
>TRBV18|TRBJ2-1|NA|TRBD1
TGTGCCAGCTCACGAACAGGGGGCGATGAGCAGTTCTTC
CASSRTGGDEQFF
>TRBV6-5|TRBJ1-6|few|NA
TGTGCCAGCAGCTCCGCGGGGGGGGCCGATAATTCACCCCTCCACTTT
CASSSAGGADNSPLHF
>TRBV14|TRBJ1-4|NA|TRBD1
TGTGCCAGCAGCCCCGGACAGGGCTTTGCAACTAATGAAAAACTGTTTTTT
CASSPGQGFATNEKLFF
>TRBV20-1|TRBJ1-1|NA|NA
TGCAGTGCTAGAGGGATTGTGGCGAACACTGAAGCTTTCTTT
CSARGIVANTEAFF
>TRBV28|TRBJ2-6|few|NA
TGTGCCAGCAGTTTAGGCAGGATAGGCTCTGGGGCCAACGTCCTGACTTTC
CASSLGRIGSGANVLTF
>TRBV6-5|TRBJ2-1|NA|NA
TGTGCCAGCAGTTACTCGGGTAGCGAGTCCTACAATGAGCAGTTCTTC
CASSYSGSESYNEQFF
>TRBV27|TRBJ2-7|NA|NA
TGTGCCAGCAGTTTAGGGGTCCTACCGGACTCCTACAATGAGCAGTACTTC
CASSLGVLPDSYNEQYF
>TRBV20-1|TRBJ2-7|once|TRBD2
TGCAGTGCTAGCGCCGGGAGGGCCCTCGAGCAGTACTTC
CSASAGRALEQYF
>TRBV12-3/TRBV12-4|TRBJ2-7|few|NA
TGTGCCAGCAGTTTTGGGCAGTCGAGCTCCTACGAGCAGTACTTC
CASSFGQSSSYEQYF
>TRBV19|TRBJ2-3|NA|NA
TGTGCCAGTCCAAGAGAGGGAACAGATACGCAGTATTTT
CASPREGTDTQYF
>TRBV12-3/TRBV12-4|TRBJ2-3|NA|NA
TGTGCCAGCAGGCCGGGACTGCTGGGCACAGATACGCAGTATTTT
CASRPGLLGTDTQYF